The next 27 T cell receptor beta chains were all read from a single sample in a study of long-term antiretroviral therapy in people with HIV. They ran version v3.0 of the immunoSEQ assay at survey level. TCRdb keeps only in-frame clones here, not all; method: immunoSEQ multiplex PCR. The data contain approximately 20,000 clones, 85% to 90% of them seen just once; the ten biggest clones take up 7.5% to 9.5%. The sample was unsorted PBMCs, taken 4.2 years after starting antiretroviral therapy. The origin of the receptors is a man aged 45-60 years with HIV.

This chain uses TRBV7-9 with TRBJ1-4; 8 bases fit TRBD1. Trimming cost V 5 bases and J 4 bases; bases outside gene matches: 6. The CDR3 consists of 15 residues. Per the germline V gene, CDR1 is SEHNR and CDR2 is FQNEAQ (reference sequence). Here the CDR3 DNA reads TGTGCCAGCAGCCCGTGGACAGGGTTTAATGAAAAACTGTTTTTT. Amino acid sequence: CASSPWTGFNEKLFF. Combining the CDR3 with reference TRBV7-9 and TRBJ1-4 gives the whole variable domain DTGVSQNPRHKITKRGQNVTFRCDPISEHNRLYWYRQTLGQGPEFLTYFQNEAQLEKSRLLSDRFSAERPKGSFSTLEIQRTEQGDSAMYLCASSPWTGFNEKLFFGSGTQLSVL.

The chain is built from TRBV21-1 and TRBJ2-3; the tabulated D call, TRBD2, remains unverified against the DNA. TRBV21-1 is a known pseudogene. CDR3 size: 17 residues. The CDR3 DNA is TGTGCCAGCAGCAAAGTGAGAGAAGCGGGGGGGCAAAGGACGCAGTATTTT. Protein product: CASSKVREAGGQRTQYF.

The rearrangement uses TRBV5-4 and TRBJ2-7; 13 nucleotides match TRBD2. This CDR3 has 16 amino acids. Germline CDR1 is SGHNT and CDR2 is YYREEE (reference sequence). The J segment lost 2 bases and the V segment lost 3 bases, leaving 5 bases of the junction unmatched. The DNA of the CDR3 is TGTGCCAGCAGCTCCGGCGGGACTAGCGGGGCCTACGAGCAGTACTTC. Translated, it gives CASSSGGTSGAYEQYF.

The CDR3 DNA is TGTGCCAGCAGTCGACAGGGGCTGGGAACCGGGGAGCTGTTTTTT. Residues: CASSRQGLGTGELFF. The rearrangement uses TRBV6-5 and TRBJ2-2; 8 positions agree with TRBD1. Germline V lookup: CDR1 MNHEY, CDR2 SVGAGI. The V and J ends lost 5 bases and 5 bases, in that order; junction bases with no gene match: 7. This CDR3 contains 15 residues.

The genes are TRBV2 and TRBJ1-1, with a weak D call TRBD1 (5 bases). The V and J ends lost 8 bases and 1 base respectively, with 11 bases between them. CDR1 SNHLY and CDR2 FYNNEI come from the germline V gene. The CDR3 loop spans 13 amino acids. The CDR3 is CASCRDRNTEAFF. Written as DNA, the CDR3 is TGTGCCAGCTGCCGCGACAGGAACACTGAAGCTTTCTTT.

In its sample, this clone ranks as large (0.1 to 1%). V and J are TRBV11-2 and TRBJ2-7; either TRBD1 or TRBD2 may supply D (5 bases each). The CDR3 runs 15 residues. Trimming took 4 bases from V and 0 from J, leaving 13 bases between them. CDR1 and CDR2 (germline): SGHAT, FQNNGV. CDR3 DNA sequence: TGTGCCAGCAGCTCGAAGAGGGGAACCTCCTACGAGCAGTACTTC. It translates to CASSSKRGTSYEQYF.

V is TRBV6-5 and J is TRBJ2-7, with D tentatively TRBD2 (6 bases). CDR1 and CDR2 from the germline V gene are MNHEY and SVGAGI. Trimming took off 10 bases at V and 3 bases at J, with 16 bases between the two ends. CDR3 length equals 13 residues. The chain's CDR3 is CATLGGVGYEQYF. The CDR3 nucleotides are TGTGCCACACTCGGCGGGGTCGGCTACGAGCAGTACTTC.

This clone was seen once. The CDR3 spells CASSVGPSTDTQYF. Written as DNA, the CDR3 is TGTGCCAGCAGCGTAGGACCAAGCACAGATACGCAGTATTTT. The chain carries TRBV9 and TRBJ2-3; D gene unclear. The germline V gene encodes CDR1 SGDLS and CDR2 YYNGEE. The CDR3 extends over 14 amino acids. V gave up 0 bases and J gave up 0 bases, with 5 bases separating them.

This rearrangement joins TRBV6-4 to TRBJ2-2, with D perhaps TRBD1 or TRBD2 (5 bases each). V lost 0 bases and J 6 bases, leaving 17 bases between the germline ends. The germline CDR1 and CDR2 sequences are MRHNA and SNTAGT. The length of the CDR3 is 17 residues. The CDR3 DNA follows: TGTGCCAGCAGTGACTCTTATTCGGGGCCAAGGGCCGGGGAGCTGTTTTTT. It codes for CASSDSYSGPRAGELFF.

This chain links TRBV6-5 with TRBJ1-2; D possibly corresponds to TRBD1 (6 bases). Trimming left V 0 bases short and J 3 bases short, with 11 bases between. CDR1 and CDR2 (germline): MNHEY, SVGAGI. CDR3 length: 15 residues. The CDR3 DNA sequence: TGTGCCAGCAGTTACTCGAGGAGGGGGGACTATGGCTACACCTTC. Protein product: CASSYSRRGDYGYTF.

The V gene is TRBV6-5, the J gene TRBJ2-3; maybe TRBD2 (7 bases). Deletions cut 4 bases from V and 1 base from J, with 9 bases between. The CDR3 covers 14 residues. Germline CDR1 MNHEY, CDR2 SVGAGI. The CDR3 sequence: CASSWGGGTDTQYF. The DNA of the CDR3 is TGTGCCAGCAGTTGGGGGGGCGGCACAGATACGCAGTATTTT.

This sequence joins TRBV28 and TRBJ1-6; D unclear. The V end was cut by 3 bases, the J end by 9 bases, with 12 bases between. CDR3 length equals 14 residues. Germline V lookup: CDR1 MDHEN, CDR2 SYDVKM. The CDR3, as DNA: TGTGCCAGCAGTTTCTTCAGACTTATTTCACCCCTCCACTTT. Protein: CASSFFRLISPLHF. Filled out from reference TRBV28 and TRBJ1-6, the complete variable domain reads DVKVTQSSRYLVKRTGEKVFLECVQDMDHENMFWYRQDPGLGLRLIYFSYDVKMKEKGDIPEGYSVSREKKERFSLILESASTNQTSMYLCASSFFRLISPLHFGNGTRLTVT.

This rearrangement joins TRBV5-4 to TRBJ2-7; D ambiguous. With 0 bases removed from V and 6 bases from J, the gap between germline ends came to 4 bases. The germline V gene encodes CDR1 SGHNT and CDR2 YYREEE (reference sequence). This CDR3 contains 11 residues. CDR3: CASSLGFEQYF. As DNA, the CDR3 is TGTGCCAGCAGCTTGGGTTTCGAGCAGTACTTC.

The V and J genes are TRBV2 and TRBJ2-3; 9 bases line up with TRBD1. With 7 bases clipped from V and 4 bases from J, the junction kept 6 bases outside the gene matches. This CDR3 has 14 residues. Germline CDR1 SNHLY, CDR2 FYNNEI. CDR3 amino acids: CASKGQGLSDTQYF. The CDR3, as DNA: TGTGCCAGCAAAGGACAGGGGTTATCAGATACGCAGTATTTT.

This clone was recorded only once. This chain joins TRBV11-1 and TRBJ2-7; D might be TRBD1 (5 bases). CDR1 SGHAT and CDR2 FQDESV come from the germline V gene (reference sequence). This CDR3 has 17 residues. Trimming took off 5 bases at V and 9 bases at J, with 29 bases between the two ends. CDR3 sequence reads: CASSPFQGTVTYEVQYF. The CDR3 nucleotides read TGTGCCAGCAGCCCTTTCCAGGGAACCGTCACCTACGAGGTGCAGTACTTC.

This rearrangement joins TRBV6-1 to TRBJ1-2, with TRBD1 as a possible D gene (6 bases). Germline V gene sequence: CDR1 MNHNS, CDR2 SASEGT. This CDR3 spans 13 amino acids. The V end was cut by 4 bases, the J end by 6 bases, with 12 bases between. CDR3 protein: CASSAQGGDGYTF. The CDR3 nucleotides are TGTGCCAGCAGTGCACAGGGAGGGGATGGCTACACCTTC.

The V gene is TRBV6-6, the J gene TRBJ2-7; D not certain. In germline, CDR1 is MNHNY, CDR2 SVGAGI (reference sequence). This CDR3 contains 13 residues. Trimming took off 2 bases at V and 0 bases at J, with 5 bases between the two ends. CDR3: CASSYPSSYEQYF. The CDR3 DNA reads TGTGCCAGCAGTTACCCTAGCTCCTACGAGCAGTACTTC.

The CDR3 loop reads CASSPTETYEQYF. DNA for the CDR3: TGCGCCAGCAGTCCAACTGAGACATACGAGCAGTACTTC. This sequence joins TRBV10-2 and TRBJ2-7; D not certain. The CDR3 extends over 13 amino acids. Trimming took off 5 bases at V and 4 bases at J, with 12 bases between the two ends. Germline assignment: CDR1 WSHSY and CDR2 SAAADI.

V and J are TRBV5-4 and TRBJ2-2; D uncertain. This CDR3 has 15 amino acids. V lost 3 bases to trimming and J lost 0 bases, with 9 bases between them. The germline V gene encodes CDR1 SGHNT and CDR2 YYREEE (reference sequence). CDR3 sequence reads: CASSYPQANTGELFF. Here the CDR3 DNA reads TGTGCCAGCAGCTACCCCCAGGCGAACACCGGGGAGCTGTTTTTT.

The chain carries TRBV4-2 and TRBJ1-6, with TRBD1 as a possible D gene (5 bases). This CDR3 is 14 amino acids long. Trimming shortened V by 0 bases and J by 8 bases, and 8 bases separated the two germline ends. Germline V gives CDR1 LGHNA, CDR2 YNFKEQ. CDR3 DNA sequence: TGTGCCAGCAGCCAAGATAGAGGGGATTCACCCCTCCACTTT. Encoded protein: CASSQDRGDSPLHF.

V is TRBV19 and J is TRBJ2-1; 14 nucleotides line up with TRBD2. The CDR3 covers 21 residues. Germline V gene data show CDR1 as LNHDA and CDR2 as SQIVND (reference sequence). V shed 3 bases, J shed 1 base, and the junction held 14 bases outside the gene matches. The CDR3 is CASSMTPGTSGGFVSYNEQFF. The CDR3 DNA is TGTGCCAGTAGTATGACCCCCGGGACTAGCGGGGGATTCGTATCCTACAATGAGCAGTTCTTC.

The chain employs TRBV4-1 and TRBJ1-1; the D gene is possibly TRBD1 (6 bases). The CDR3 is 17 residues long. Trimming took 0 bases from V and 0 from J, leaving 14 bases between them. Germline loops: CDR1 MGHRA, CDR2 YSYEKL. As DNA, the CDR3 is TGCGCCAGCAGCCAAGATGGGTCCGGGGGCATGAACACTGAAGCTTTCTTT. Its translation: CASSQDGSGGMNTEAFF.

As DNA, the CDR3 is TGTGCCAGCAGATGGACTAGCGGGGGCAATGAGCAGTTCTTC. The encoded protein is CASRWTSGGNEQFF. This chain uses TRBV28 with TRBJ2-1; 13 bases agree with TRBD2. The CDR3 runs to 14 residues. The germline V gene has CDR1 MDHEN and CDR2 SYDVKM. V was pared by 6 bases and J by 6 bases, with 2 bases of the junction left unmatched.

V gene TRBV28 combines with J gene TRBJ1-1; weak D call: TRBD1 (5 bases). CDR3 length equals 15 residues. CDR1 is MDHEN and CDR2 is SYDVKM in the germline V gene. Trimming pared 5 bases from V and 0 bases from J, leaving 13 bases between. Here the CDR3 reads CASSLAGLMNTEAFF. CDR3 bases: TGTGCCAGCAGTCTGGCGGGACTCATGAACACTGAAGCTTTCTTT.

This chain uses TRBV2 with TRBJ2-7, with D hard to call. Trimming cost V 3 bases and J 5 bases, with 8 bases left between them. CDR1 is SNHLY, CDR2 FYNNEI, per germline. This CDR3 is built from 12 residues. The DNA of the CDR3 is TGTGCCAGCAGTGACAGCATGGACGAGCAGTACTTC. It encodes CASSDSMDEQYF.

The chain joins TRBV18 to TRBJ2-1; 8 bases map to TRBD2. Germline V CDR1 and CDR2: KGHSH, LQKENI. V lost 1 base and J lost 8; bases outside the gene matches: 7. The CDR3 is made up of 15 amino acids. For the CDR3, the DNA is TGTGCCAGCTCACCACACGGACTAGCCGGGGATGAGCAGTTCTTC. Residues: CASSPHGLAGDEQFF.

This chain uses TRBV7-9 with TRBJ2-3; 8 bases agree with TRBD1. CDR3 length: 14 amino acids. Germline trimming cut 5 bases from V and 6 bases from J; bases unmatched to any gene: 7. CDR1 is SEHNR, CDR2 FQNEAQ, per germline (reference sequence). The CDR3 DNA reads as TGTGCCAGCAGCGAAAGGACAGGGCGCGATACGCAGTATTTT. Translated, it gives CASSERTGRDTQYF. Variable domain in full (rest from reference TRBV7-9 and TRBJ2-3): DTGVSQNPRHKITKRGQNVTFRCDPISEHNRLYWYRQTLGQGPEFLTYFQNEAQLEKSRLLSDRFSAERPKGSFSTLEIQRTEQGDSAMYLCASSERTGRDTQYFGPGTRLTVL.